This T cell receptor (beta chain) stems from a study of shared clonotypes between healthy human individuals. Clones were read by immunoSEQ multiplex PCR, and TCRdb kept only the in-frame ones, dropping some. This sample has 950,000 to 1,300,000 clones, with roughly 75% found just once. Per the germline V gene, CDR1 is SGHAT and CDR2 is FQNNGV. V lost 3 bases, J lost 6 bases, and 9 bases lay in between. The CDR3 runs to 13 residues. The chain employs TRBV11-2 and TRBJ1-5; D remains unclear. Sequenced input: memory CD4+ T cells sorted from blood. As to subset: CD45RA-negative fraction. This receptor was obtained from a man aged 18-30 years in good health. CDR3 amino acids: CASSFREIQPQHF. The CDR3 DNA is TGTGCCAGCAGCTTCAGAGAAATTCAGCCCCAGCATTTT. Filled out from reference TRBV11-2 and TRBJ1-5, the complete variable domain reads EAGVAQSPRYKIIEKRQSVAFWCNPISGHATLYWYQQILGQGPKLLIQFQNNGVVDDSQLPKDRFSAERLKGVDSTLKIQPAKLEDSAVYLCASSFREIQPQHFGDGTRLSIL.